These 8 T cell receptor beta chains came from one sample sequenced in a study of shared T cell receptors in the human thymus. Profiling relied on immunoSEQ multiplex PCR, and the TCRdb table lists in-frame clones only, not all of them. The sample has about 660,000 clones; 70% to 90% are singletons. The same sample was also studied in work on human thymus T cells.

The sequenced sample was thymocytes. These receptors all come from a boy in the first two years of life with a congenital heart defect.

The chain uses TRBV5-4 and TRBJ2-1; the D gene is possibly TRBD2 (6 bases). Looked up from germline, CDR1 is SGHNT and CDR2 is YYREEE (reference sequence). CDR3 size: 16 residues. V lost 4 bases to trimming and J lost 0 bases, with 14 bases between them. For the CDR3, the DNA is TGTGCCAGCAGCCCACTCCGGGACTCCTCCTACAATGAGCAGTTCTTC. Amino acids: CASSPLRDSSYNEQFF.

This clone has just one count. This chain links TRBV14 with TRBJ1-1; tentative D call: TRBD1 (5 bases). The CDR3 is made up of 20 amino acids. V lost 1 base and J 1 base, leaving 25 bases between the germline ends. Per the germline V gene, CDR1 is SGHDN and CDR2 is FVKESK. This chain's CDR3 is CASSQVFLRDWCIGNTEAFF. DNA of the CDR3: TGTGCCAGCAGCCAAGTTTTCCTCCGGGACTGGTGTATCGGGAACACTGAAGCTTTCTTT.

The chain joins TRBV28 to TRBJ1-1; D is perhaps TRBD1 (5 bases). V lost 6 bases to trimming and J lost 7 bases, with 15 bases between them. Germline V gene data show CDR1 as MDHEN and CDR2 as SYDVKM. The length of the CDR3 is 13 residues. The CDR3 DNA reads TGTGCCAGCAGCCCTATAGGGGCCCGTGAAGCTTTCTTT. Protein product: CASSPIGAREAFF.

The rearrangement uses TRBV4-2 and TRBJ2-3; 10 bases map to TRBD2. J gave up 9 bases and V 1 base, and 10 bases lay outside the gene matches. CDR1 LGHNA and CDR2 YNFKEQ come from the germline V gene. The CDR3 has 16 residues. In DNA form, the CDR3 reads TGTGCCAGCAGCCAAGGGGGTGAGCGGGGGGGGCCCACGCAGTATTTT. It is translated as CASSQGGERGGPTQYF.

The chain uses TRBV4-2 and TRBJ2-1; 7 bases agree with TRBD2. Losses at the gene ends were 3 bases for V and 3 bases for J; bases not matched to a gene: 5. The CDR3 is 15 amino acids. The germline gives CDR1 LGHNA, CDR2 YNFKEQ. The CDR3 here is CASSQSGEIYNEQFF. Here the CDR3 DNA reads TGTGCCAGCAGCCAGAGCGGGGAGATCTACAATGAGCAGTTCTTC.

The rearrangement joins TRBV7-6 to TRBJ1-1; D remains ambiguous. Trimming removed 8 bases from V and 0 bases from J, with 19 bases in between. The CDR3 is 16 amino acids. Germline loops: CDR1 SGHVS, CDR2 FNYEAQ. CDR3 region: CASSHAGGRMNTEAFF. CDR3 DNA sequence: TGTGCCAGCTCCCACGCGGGAGGGAGGATGAACACTGAAGCTTTCTTT. The whole variable domain, remainder taken from reference TRBV7-6 and TRBJ1-1, is GAGVSQSPRYKVTKRGQDVALRCDPISGHVSLYWYRQALGQGPEFLTYFNYEAQQDKSGLPNDRFSAERPEGSISTLTIQRTEQRDSAMYRCASSHAGGRMNTEAFFGQGTRLTVV.

This chain connects TRBV15 to TRBJ1-1; TRBD1 agrees at 8 bases. V trimming: 2 bases; J trimming: 3 bases; junction bases outside the gene matches: 14. CDR1 and CDR2 (germline): LNHNV, YYDKDF (reference sequence). There are 18 residues in the CDR3. CDR3 bases: TGTGCCACCAGCAGATTCGGGACAGGATTTCCCTGGGACACTGAAGCTTTCTTT. This codes for CATSRFGTGFPWDTEAFF.

This chain connects TRBV7-9 to TRBJ2-3; D is unresolved. V lost 1 base to trimming and J lost 4 bases, with 3 bases between them. CDR3 length: 12 residues. Germline lookup yields CDR1 SEHNR and CDR2 FQNEAQ (reference sequence). CDR3 region: CASSLVADTQYF. CDR3 nucleotides: TGTGCCAGCAGCTTAGTAGCAGATACGCAGTATTTT.